The following is a T cell receptor (beta chain) sequence with its context. Its antigen is unidentified. In the same sample, other DNA sequences code for this CDR3. V gave up 1 base and J gave up 8 bases, with 11 bases separating them. Germline V CDR1 and CDR2: SGHTA, FQGNSA. The CDR3 sequence is 14 residues long. The sample is drawn from a study of cytomegalovirus exposure and HLA in healthy donors. General study points: Associated with HLA alleles at 0.05 false discovery rate in a later analysis were 16,951 TCR beta sequences.

Use of 60 Vbeta and 13 Jbeta primers characterized the PCR. Measured with immunoSEQ multiplex PCR; TCRdb has only the in-frame clones, and not every one. The table records 95,000 to 150,000 clones, 65% to 75% of them present only once. This TCR came from a woman aged 45-60 years in good health and CMV-seropositive. Source material: PBMCs. The chain uses TRBV7-2 and TRBJ1-4; D is unclear. The CDR3 nucleotides read TGTGCCAGCAGCTTAGGAGGGCTCGGGGAAAAACTGTTTTTT. Its protein is CASSLGGLGEKLFF.